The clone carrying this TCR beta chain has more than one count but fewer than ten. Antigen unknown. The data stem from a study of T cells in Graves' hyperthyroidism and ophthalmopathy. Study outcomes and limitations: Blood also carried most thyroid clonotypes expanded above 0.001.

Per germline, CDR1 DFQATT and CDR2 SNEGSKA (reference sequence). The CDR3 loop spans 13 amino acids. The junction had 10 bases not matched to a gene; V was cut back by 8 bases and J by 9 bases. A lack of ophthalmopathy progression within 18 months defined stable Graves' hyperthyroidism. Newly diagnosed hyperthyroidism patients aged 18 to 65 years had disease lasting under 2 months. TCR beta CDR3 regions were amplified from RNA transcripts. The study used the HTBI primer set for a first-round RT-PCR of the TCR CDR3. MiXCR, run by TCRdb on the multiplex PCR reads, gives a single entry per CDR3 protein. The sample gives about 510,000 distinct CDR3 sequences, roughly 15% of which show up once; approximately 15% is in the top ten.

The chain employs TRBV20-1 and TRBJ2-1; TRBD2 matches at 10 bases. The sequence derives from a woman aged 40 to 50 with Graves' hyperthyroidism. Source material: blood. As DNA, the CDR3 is TGCAGTCGATCTAGCGGGAGTTTTTTTGAGCAGTTCTTC. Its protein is CSRSSGSFFEQFF.